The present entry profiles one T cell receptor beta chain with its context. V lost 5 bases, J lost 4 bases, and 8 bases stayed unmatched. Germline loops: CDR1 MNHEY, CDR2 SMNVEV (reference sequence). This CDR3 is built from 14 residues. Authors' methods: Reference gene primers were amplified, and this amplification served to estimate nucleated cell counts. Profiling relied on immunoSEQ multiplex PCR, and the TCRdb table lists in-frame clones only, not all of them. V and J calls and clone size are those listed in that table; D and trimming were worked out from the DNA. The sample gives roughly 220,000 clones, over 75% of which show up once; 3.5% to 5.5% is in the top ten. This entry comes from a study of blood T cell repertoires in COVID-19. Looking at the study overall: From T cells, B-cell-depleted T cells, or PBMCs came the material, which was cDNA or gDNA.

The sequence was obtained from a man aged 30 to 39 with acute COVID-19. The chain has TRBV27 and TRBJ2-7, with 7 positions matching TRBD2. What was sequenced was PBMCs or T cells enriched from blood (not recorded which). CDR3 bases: TGTGCCAGCAGTCCCCGTCGGGGAGGGTACGAGCAGTACTTC. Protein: CASSPRRGGYEQYF.